What follows is one T cell receptor beta chain and its context. As yet, its antigen is unknown. This sample is part of a study of T cell repertoires in cytomegalovirus infection. Overall study context: Public TCR beta signatures were indicative of both CMV infection and a matching HLA type. Study observations and caveats: It was HLA-C-restricted CMV-specific TCR beta clonotypes that dominated the response ex vivo. Identification of carriers of CMV plus the relevant HLA was achieved through cumulative public TCR beta family frequency.

CDR3 length equals 14 residues. Unmatched junction bases numbered 4, after V lost 2 bases and J lost 6 bases. Germline V lookup: CDR1 SGHTA, CDR2 FQGNSA. In TCRdb, the reads were re-called with MiXCR into one record per CDR3 protein. The sample includes around 740,000 distinct CDR3 sequences, less than 40% of them seen just once. The chain uses TRBV7-2 and TRBJ2-4; 7 bases map to TRBD2. The specimen was PBMCs. The TCR comes from a human donor in good health (CMV status not recorded). Some clones in this sample may be carry-over from other donors' samples. The CDR3 DNA is TGTGCCAGCAGCTTAAACGGGAGGCGAAACATTCAGTACTTC. Translating it yields CASSLNGRRNIQYF.